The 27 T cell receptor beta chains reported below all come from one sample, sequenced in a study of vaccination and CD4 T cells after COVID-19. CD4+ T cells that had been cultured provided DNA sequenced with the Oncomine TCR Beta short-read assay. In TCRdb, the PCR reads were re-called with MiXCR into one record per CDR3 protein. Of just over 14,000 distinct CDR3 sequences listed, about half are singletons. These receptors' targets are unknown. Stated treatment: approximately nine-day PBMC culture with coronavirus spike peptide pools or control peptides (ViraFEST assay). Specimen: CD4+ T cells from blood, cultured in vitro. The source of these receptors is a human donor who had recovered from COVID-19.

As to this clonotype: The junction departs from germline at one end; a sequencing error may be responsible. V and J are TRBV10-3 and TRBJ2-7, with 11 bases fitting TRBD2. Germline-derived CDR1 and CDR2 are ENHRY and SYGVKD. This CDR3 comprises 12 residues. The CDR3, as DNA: TGTGCCATCAGTGTGGGATTGGGACTAGCGGTCTTC. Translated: CAISVGLGLAVF.

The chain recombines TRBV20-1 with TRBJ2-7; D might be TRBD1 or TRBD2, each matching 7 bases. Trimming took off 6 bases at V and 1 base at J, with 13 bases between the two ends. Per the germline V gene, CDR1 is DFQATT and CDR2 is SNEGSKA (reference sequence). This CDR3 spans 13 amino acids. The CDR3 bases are TGCAGTGCCAGGGGGGGAAGTTCCTACGAGCAGTACTTC. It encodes CSARGGSSYEQYF.

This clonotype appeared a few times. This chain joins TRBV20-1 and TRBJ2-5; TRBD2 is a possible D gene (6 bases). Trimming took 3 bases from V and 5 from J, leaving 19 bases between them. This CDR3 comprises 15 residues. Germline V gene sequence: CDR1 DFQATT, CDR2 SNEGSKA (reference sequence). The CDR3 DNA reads TGCAGTGCTAGCTCCGGGACTGTCAGCGGGGAGACCCAGTACTTC. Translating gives CSASSGTVSGETQYF.

The CDR3 DNA follows: TGCAGCCCAGAAAGAAGGGACAGGGTTGACGAGCAGTACTTC. This gives the protein CSPERRDRVDEQYF. The chain employs TRBV20-1 and TRBJ2-7; 9 bases map to TRBD1. Looked up from germline, CDR1 is DFQATT and CDR2 is SNEGSKA (reference sequence). The CDR3 has 14 residues.

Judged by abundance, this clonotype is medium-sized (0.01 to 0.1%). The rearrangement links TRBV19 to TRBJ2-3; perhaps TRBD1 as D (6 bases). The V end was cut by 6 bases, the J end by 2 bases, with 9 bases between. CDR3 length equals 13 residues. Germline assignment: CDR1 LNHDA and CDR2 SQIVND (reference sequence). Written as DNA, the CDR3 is TGTGCCAGTAGGGCAGGGGTCACAGATACGCAGTATTTT. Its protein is CASRAGVTDTQYF.

The CDR3 region has the DNA TGTGCCAGCAGAAACACCGACAGGGGGGATTCACCCCTCCACTTT. Encoded protein: CASRNTDRGDSPLHF. The chain couples TRBV27 to TRBJ1-6, with TRBD1 matching over 9 bases. The CDR3 runs 15 residues. J was trimmed by 8 bases and V by 6 bases; bases with no gene match: 8. The V gene's germline CDR1 is MNHEY and CDR2 SMNVEV (reference sequence).

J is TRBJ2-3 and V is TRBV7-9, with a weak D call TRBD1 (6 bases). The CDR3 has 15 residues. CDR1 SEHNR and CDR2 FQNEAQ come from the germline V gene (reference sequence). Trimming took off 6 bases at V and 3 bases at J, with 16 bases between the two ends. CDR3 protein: CASSRQGTTTDTQYF. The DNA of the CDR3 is TGTGCCAGCAGTCGCCAGGGGACGACGACAGATACGCAGTATTTT.

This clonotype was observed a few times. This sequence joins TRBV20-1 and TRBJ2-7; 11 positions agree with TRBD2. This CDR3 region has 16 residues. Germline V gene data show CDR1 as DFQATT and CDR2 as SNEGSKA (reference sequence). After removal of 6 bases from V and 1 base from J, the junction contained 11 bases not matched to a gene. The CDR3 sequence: CSAPAVGTSGSYEQYF. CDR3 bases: TGCAGTGCCCCGGCGGTTGGGACTAGCGGTTCCTACGAGCAGTACTTC.

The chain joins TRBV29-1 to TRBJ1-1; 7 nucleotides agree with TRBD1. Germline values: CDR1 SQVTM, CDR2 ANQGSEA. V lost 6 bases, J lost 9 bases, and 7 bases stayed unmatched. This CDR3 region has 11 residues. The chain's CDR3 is CSVATGQKAFF. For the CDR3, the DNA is TGCAGCGTCGCGACAGGGCAAAAAGCTTTCTTT.

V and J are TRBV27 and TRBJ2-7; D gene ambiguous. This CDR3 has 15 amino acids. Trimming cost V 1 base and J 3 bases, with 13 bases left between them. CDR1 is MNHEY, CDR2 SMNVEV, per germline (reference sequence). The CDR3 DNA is TGTGCCAGCAGTTTATTGGGTTCTTCTTACTACGAGCAGTACTTC. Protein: CASSLLGSSYYEQYF.

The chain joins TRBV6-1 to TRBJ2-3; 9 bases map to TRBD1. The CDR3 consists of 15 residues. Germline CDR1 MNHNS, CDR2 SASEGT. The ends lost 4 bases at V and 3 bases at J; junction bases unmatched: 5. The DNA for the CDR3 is TGTGCCAGCAGTGGGACAGGGGTTAGAACAGATACGCAGTATTTT. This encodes CASSGTGVRTDTQYF.

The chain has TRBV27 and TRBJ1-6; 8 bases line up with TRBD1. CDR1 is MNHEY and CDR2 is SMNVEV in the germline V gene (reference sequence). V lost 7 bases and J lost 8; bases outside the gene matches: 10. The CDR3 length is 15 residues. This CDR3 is CASTTLDRVYSPLHF. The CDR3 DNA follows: TGTGCCAGCACCACATTGGACAGGGTATATTCACCCCTCCACTTT.

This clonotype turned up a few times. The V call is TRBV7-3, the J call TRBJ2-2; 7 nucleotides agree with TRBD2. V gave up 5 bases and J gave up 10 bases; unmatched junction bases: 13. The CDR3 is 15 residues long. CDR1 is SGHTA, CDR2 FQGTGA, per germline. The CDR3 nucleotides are TGTGCCAGCAGCCTCGGGACTACAATCTACGAGGAGCTGTTTTTT. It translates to CASSLGTTIYEELFF.

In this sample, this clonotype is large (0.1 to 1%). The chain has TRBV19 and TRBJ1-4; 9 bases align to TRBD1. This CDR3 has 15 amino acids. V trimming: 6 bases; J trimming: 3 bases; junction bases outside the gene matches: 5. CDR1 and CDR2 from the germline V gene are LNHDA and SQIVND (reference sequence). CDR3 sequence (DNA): TGTGCCAGTAGCCTACAGGGGGCACCTAATGAAAAACTGTTTTTT. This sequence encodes CASSLQGAPNEKLFF.

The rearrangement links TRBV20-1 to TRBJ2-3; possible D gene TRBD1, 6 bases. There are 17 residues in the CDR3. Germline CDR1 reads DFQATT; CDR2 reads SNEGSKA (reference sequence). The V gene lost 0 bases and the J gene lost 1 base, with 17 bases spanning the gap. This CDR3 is CSARDYAGESGTDTQYF. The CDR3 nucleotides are TGCAGTGCTAGAGATTACGCAGGGGAGAGCGGCACAGATACGCAGTATTTT.

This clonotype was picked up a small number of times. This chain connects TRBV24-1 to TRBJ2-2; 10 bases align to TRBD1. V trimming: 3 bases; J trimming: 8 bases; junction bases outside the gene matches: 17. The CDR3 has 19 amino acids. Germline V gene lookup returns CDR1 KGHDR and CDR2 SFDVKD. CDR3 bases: TGTGCCACCAGTGATCAGGCTTCGGGGACAGGGGCCAAAAGGGGGGAGCTGTTTTTT. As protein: CATSDQASGTGAKRGELFF.

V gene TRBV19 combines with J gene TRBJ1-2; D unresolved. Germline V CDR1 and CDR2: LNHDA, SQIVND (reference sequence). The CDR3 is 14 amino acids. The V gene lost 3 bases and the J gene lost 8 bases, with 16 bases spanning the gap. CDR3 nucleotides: TGTGCCAGTAGTATGCTGGACCCGAAGGGCGGCTACACCTTC. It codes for CASSMLDPKGGYTF.

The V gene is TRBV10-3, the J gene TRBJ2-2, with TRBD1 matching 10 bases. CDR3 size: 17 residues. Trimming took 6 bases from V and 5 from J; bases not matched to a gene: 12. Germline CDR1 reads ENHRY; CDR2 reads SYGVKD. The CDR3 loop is CAISQASGTGVTGELFF. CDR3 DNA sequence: TGTGCCATCAGCCAAGCGTCCGGGACAGGGGTTACCGGGGAGCTGTTTTTT.

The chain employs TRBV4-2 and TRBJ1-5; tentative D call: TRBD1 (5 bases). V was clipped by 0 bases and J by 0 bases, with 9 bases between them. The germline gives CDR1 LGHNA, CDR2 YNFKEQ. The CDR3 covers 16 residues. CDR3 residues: CASSQDGDSSNQPQHF. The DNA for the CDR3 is TGTGCCAGCAGCCAAGACGGGGACTCTAGCAATCAGCCCCAGCATTTT.

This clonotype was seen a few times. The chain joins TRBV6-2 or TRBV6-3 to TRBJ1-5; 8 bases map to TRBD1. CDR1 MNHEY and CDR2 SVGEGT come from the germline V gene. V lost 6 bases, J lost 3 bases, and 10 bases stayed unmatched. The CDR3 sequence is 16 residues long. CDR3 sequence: CASSSVDRVVNQPQHF. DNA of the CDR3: TGTGCCAGCAGCTCTGTGGACAGGGTCGTCAATCAGCCCCAGCATTTT.

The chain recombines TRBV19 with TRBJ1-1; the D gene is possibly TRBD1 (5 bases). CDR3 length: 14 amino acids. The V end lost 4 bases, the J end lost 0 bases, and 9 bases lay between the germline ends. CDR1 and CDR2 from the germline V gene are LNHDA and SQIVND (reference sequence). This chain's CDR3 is CASSKRQLNTEAFF. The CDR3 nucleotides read TGTGCCAGTAGTAAGAGACAGTTGAACACTGAAGCTTTCTTT.

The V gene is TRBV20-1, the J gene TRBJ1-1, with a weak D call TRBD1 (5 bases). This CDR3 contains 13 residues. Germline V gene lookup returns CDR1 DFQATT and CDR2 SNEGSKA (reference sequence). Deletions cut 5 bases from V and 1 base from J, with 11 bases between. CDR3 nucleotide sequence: TGCAGTGCTTCTACGACAGCGAACACTGAAGCTTTCTTT. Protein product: CSASTTANTEAFF.

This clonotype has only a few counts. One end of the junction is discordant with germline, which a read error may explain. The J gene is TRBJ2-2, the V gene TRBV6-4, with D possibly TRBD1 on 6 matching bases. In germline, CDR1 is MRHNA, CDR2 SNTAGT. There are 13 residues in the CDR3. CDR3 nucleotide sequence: TGTGCCAGCAGTGACAGGGACACCGAGGAGCTGTTTTTT. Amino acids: CASSDRDTEELFF.

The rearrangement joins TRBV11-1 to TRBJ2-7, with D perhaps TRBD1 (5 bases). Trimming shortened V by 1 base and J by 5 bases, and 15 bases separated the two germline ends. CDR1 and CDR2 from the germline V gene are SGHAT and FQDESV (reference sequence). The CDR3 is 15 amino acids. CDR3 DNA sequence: TGTGCCAGCAGCTTAGAAGGCAGGGTGGTCGACGAGCAGTACTTC. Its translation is CASSLEGRVVDEQYF.

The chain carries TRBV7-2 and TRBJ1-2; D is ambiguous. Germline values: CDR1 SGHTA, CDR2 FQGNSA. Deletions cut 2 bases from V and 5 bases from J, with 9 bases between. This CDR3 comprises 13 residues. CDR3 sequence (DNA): TGTGCCAGCAGCTTATTCACTGAGTATGGCTACACCTTC. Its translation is CASSLFTEYGYTF.

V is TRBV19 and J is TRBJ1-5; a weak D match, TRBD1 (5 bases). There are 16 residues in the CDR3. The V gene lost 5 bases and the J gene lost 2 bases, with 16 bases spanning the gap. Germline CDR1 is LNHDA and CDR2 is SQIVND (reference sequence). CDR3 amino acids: CASSGYRDRGNQPQHF. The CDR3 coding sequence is TGTGCCAGTAGTGGATACCGGGACCGCGGCAATCAGCCCCAGCATTTT.

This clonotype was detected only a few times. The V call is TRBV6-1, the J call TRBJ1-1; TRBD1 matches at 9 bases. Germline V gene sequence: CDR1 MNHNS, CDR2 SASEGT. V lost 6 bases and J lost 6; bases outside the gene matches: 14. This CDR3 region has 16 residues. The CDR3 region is CASRTDRGRSYAEAFF. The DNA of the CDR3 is TGTGCCAGCAGGACAGACAGGGGGAGGTCATACGCTGAAGCTTTCTTT.